This TCR beta chain was sequenced in a study of molecular identifiers for immune sequencing clone quantification. Findings and limits, study-wide: Barcode collisions between identical TCR molecules could shrink estimates of highly expanded clone sizes. Amid some 900,000 naive cells, spiked Jurkat TCR RNA from one cell was reportedly still detectable.

CDR3 size: 15 residues. Germline V lookup: CDR1 SEHNR, CDR2 FQNEAQ (reference sequence). Between the trimmed V and J ends, which lost 0 bases and 2 bases, there was a span of 11 bases. Only one count was recorded for this clonotype. Antigen: not known. TCRdb ran MiXCR on the PCR reads and lists one entry per CDR3 protein. The data contain 400,000 to 600,000 distinct CDR3 sequences, roughly 25% of them singletons. The CD8+CD4-CCR7+CD45RA+ phenotype defined the sorted naive CD8 T cells. The source of this sequence is a human donor in good health. Some libraries in this study had Jurkat cell RNA spiked in. This sequence joins TRBV7-9 and TRBJ2-7, with D perhaps matching TRBD2 (6 bases). Sequencing input: naive CD8+ T cells from blood, with Jurkat cell RNA spiked in. Subset specified: FACS-sorted CD8+CD4-CCR7+CD45RA+ naive T cells. This chain's CDR3 is CASSLAKGRTYEQYF. CDR3 coding DNA: TGTGCCAGCAGCTTAGCCAAGGGGAGGACCTACGAGCAGTACTTC.